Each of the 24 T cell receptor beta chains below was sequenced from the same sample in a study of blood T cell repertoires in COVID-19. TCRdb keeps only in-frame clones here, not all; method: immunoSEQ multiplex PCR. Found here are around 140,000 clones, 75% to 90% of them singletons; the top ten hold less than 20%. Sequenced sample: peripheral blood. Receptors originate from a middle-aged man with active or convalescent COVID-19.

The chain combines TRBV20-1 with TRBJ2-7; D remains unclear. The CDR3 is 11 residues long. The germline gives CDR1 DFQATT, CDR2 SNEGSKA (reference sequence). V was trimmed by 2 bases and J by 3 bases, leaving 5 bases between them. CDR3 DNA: TGCAGTGCTAGATTTCTCTACGAGCAGTACTTC. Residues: CSARFLYEQYF.

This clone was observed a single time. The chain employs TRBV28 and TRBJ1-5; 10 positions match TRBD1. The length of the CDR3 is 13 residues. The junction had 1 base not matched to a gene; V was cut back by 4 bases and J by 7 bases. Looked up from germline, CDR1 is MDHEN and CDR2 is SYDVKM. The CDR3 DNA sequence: TGTGCCAGCAGTTGGGACAGGGGACAGCCCCAGCATTTT. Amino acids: CASSWDRGQPQHF.

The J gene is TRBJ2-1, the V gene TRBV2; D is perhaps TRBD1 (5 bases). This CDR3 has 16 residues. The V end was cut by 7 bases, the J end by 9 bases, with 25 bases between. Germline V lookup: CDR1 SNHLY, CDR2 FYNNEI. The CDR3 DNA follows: TGTGCCAGCATTCCGAAGGCAGGGAAATGGTCGGGTGAGCAGTTCTTC. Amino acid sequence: CASIPKAGKWSGEQFF.

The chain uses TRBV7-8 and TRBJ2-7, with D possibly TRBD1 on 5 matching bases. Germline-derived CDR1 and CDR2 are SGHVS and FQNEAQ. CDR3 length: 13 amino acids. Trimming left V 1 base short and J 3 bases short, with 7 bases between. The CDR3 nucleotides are TGTGCCAGCAGCTTAGGACAGATCTACGAGCAGTACTTC. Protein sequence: CASSLGQIYEQYF.

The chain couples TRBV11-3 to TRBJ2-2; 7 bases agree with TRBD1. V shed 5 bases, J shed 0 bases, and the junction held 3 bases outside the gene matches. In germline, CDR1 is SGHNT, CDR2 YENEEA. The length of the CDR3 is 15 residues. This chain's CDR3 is CASSLGTANTGELFF. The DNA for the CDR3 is TGTGCCAGCAGCCTTGGGACAGCGAACACCGGGGAGCTGTTTTTT.

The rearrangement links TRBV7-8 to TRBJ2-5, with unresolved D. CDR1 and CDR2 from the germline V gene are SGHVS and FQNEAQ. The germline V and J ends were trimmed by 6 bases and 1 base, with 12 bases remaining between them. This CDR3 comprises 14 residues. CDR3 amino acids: CASSFGSGQETQYF. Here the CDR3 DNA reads TGTGCCAGCAGTTTCGGATCGGGCCAAGAGACCCAGTACTTC.

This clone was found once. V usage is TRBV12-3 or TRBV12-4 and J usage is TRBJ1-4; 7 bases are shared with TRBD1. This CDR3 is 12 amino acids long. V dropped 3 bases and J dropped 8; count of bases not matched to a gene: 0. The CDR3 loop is CASSLTGEKLFF. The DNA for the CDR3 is TGTGCCAGCAGTTTGACAGGGGAAAAACTGTTTTTT.

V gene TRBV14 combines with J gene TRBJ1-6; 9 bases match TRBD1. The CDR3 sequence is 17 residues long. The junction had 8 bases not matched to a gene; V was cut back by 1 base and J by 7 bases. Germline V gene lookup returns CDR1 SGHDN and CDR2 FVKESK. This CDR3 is CASSQVKTGTGNSPLHF. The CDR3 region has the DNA TGTGCCAGCAGCCAAGTTAAAACCGGGACAGGGAATTCACCCCTCCACTTT. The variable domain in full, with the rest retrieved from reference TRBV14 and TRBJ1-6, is EAGVTQFPSHSVIEKGQTVTLRCDPISGHDNLYWYRRVMGKEIKFLLHFVKESKQDESGMPNNRFLAERTGGTYSTLKVQPAELEDSGVYFCASSQVKTGTGNSPLHFGNGTRLTVT.

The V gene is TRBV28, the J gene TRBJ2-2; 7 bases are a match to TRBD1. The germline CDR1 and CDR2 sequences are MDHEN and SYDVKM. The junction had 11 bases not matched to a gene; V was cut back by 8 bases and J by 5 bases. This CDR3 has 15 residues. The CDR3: CASVLDRVETGELFF. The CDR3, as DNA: TGTGCCAGCGTTCTTGACAGGGTGGAGACCGGGGAGCTGTTTTTT.

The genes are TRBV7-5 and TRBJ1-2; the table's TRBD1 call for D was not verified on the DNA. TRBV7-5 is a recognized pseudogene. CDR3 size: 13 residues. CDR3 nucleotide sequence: TGTGCCAGAAGCCAGGGGGCTAGTGTCGGCTACACCTTC. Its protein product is CARSQGASVGYTF.

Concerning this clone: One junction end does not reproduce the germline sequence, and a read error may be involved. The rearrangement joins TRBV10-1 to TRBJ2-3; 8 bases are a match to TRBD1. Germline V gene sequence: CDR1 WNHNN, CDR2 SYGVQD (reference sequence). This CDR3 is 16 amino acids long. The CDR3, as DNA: TGCGCCAGCAGTGAGTCCGGGCAGGGGGCTCGGTCGCGCCCTTTTTTT. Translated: CASSESGQGARSRPFF.

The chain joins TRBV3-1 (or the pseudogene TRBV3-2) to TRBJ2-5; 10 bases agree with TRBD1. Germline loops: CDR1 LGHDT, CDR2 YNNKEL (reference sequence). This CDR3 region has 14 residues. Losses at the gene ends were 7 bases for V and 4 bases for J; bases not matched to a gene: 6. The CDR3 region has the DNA TGTGCCAGCAAGGGGACAGGGGTCTCAGAGACCCAGTACTTC. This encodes CASKGTGVSETQYF.

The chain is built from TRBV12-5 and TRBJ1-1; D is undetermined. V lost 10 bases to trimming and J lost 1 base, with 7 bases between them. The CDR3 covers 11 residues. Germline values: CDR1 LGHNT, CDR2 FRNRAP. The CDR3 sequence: CATRENTEAFF. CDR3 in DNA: TGTGCTACCCGAGAGAACACTGAAGCTTTCTTT.

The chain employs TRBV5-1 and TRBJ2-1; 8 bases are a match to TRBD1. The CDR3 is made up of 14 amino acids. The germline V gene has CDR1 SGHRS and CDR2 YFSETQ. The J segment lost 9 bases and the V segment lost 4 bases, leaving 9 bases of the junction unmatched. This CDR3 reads CASSVGQGRSEQFF. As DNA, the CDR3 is TGCGCCAGCAGCGTCGGACAGGGAAGGAGTGAGCAGTTCTTC.

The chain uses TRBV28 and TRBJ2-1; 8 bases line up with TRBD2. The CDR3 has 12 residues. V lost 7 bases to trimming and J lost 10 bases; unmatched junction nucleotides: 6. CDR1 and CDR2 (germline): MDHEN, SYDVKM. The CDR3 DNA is TGTGCCAGCACCTCAGCGGGAGACGAGCAGTTCTTC. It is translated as CASTSAGDEQFF. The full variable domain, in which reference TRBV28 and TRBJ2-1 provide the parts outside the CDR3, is DVKVTQSSRYLVKRTGEKVFLECVQDMDHENMFWYRQDPGLGLRLIYFSYDVKMKEKGDIPEGYSVSREKKERFSLILESASTNQTSMYLCASTSAGDEQFFGPGTRLTVL.

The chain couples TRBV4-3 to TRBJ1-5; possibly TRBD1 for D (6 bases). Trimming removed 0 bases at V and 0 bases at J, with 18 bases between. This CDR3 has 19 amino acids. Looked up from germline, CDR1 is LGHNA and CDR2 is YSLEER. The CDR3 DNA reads TGCGCCAGCAGCCAAGATCCACCGGGGACATACCATAGCAATCAGCCCCAGCATTTT. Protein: CASSQDPPGTYHSNQPQHF.

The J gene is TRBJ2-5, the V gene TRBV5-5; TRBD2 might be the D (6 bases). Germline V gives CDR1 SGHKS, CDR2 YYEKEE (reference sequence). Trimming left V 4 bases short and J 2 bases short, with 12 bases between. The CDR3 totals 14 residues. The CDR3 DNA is TGTGCCAGCAGCCCAAGGACTATTCAAGAGACCCAGTACTTC. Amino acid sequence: CASSPRTIQETQYF.

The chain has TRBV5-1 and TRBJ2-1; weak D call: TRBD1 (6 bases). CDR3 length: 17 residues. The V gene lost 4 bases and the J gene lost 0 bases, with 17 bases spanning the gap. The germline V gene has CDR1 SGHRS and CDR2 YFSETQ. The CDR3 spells CASSLTWGRDSYNEQFF. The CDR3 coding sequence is TGCGCCAGCAGCCTTACGTGGGGGCGAGACTCCTACAATGAGCAGTTCTTC.

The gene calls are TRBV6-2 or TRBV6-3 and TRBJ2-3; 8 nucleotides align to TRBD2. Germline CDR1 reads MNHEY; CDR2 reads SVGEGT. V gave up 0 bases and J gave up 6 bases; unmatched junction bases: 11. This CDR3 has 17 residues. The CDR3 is CASSYSIFGTRDDTQYF. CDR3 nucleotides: TGTGCCAGCAGTTACTCGATTTTTGGGACTAGGGATGATACGCAGTATTTT.

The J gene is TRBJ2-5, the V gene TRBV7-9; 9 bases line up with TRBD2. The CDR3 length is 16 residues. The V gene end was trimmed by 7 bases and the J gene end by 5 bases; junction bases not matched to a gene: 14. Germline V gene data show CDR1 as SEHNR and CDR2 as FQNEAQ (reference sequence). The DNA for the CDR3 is TGTGCCAGCACCCCCCGGTCTAGCGGGGTTCTGGAGACCCAGTACTTC. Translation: CASTPRSSGVLETQYF.

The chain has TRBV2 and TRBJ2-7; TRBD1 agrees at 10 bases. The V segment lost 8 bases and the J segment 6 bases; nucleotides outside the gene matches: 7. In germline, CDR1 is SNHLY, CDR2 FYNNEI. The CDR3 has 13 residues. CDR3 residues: CASEGQGIGEQYF. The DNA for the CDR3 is TGTGCCAGCGAGGGACAGGGGATAGGCGAGCAGTACTTC.

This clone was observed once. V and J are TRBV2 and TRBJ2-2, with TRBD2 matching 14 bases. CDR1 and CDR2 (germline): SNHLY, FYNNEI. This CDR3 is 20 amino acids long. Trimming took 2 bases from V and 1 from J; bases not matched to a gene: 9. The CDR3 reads CASSENGRLAGGRNTGELFF. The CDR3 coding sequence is TGTGCCAGCAGTGAAAATGGGAGACTAGCGGGAGGGAGGAACACCGGGGAGCTGTTTTTT.

CDR3 in amino acids: CASSMDRGTGNTIYF. For the CDR3, the DNA is TGTGCCAGTAGTATGGACAGGGGAACTGGAAACACCATATATTTT. The chain uses TRBV19 and TRBJ1-3; 9 bases are a match to TRBD1. The germline CDR1 and CDR2 sequences are LNHDA and SQIVND (reference sequence). The CDR3 totals 15 residues. Trimming at V came to 3 bases and at J to 2 bases, leaving 2 bases not matched to a gene.

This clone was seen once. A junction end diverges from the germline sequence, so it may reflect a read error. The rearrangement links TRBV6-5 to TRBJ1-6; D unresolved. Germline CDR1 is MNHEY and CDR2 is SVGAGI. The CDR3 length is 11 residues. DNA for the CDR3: TGTGCCAGCCGGGTTCGTTCATCCCTCCACTTT. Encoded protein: CASRVRSSLHF.